This entry lists 23 T cell receptor beta chains sequenced from one sample in a study of identifying expanded T cells in peripheral blood. Profiled with immunoSEQ multiplex PCR; TCRdb holds only in-frame clones, not every one. The sample consists of around 57,000 clones, approximately 89% of them appearing once. Input material: blood. These receptor sequences come from a person between 18 and 70 years old in good health.

This clone ranks as medium-sized (0.01 to 0.1%). This chain links TRBV29-1 with TRBJ1-2; no reliable D call. The V end was cut by 2 bases, the J end by 2 bases, with 9 bases between. Germline CDR1 and CDR2: SQVTM and ANQGSEA. The CDR3 runs 13 residues. This CDR3 reads CSVEIPRNYGYTF. As DNA, the CDR3 is TGCAGCGTTGAAATTCCCCGGAACTATGGCTACACCTTC.

The chain joins TRBV5-4 to TRBJ1-4; 11 nucleotides line up with TRBD1. Unmatched junction bases numbered 4, after V lost 4 bases and J lost 8 bases. Germline V gene sequence: CDR1 SGHNT, CDR2 YYREEE (reference sequence). The CDR3 is 14 amino acids. The CDR3 protein is CASSVDRGQEKLFF. The CDR3 DNA follows: TGTGCCAGCAGCGTGGACAGGGGGCAAGAAAAACTGTTTTTT.

This chain joins TRBV19 and TRBJ1-2; D not certain. The CDR3 consists of 12 residues. The ends were cut back, 10 bases at V and 2 bases at J, with 11 bases in the middle. Looked up from germline, CDR1 is LNHDA and CDR2 is SQIVND (reference sequence). The CDR3 here is CATQRRNYGYTF. The CDR3 DNA reads TGTGCCACCCAACGGCGGAACTATGGCTACACCTTC. The full variable domain, completed using reference TRBV19 and TRBJ1-2, is DGGITQSPKYLFRKEGQNVTLSCEQNLNHDAMYWYRQDPGQGLRLIYYSQIVNDFQKGDIAEGYSVSREKKESFPLTVTSAQKNPTAFYLCATQRRNYGYTFGSGTRLTVV.

The rearrangement links TRBV28 to TRBJ1-5; D unclear. Trimming pared 4 bases from V and 0 bases from J, leaving 13 bases between. The CDR3 consists of 16 residues. Germline values: CDR1 MDHEN, CDR2 SYDVKM. The chain's CDR3 is CASSSQDGYSNQPQHF. DNA of the CDR3: TGTGCCAGCAGTTCTCAGGACGGATATAGCAATCAGCCCCAGCATTTT.

The chain links TRBV6-4 to TRBJ1-5, with unresolved D. The CDR3 is 13 residues long. Germline V gene data show CDR1 as MRHNA and CDR2 as SNTAGT. The V gene lost 3 bases and the J gene lost 4 bases, with 7 bases spanning the gap. The CDR3 reads CASSDKENQPQHF. The CDR3 DNA reads TGTGCCAGCAGTGATAAGGAGAATCAGCCCCAGCATTTT.

CDR3 sequence reads: CASSYKGGSAETQYF. The CDR3 DNA is TGCGCCAGCAGCTACAAGGGGGGGTCTGCAGAGACCCAGTACTTC. V gene TRBV10-2 combines with J gene TRBJ2-5, with D maybe TRBD2 (7 bases). This CDR3 spans 15 amino acids. Germline V gives CDR1 WSHSY, CDR2 SAAADI. Trimming removed 6 bases from V and 4 bases from J, with 18 bases in between.

The chain links TRBV27 to TRBJ2-5, with D tentatively TRBD2 (5 bases). Germline assignment: CDR1 MNHEY and CDR2 SMNVEV (reference sequence). Deletions cut 0 bases from V and 5 bases from J, with 13 bases between. The CDR3 is 15 amino acids. This CDR3 is CASSLSPGPGETQYF. The CDR3 DNA reads as TGTGCCAGCAGTTTATCGCCGGGCCCGGGGGAGACCCAGTACTTC.

This clone came up a few times. Other DNA sequences of this sample code for an identical CDR3. This chain links TRBV6-4 with TRBJ2-2; D possibly matches TRBD1 or TRBD2 (6 bases each). The CDR3 sequence is 13 residues long. Germline loops: CDR1 MRHNA, CDR2 SNTAGT. V lost 4 bases and J 4 bases, leaving 7 bases between the germline ends. For the CDR3, the DNA is TGTGCCAGCAGTGGGGGGGCCACCGGGGAGCTGTTTTTT. This gives the protein CASSGGATGELFF.

The V gene is TRBV19, the J gene TRBJ1-1, with a weak D call TRBD1 (5 bases). The V end lost 3 bases, the J end lost 2 bases, and 13 bases lay between the germline ends. CDR3 size: 15 residues. CDR1 and CDR2 from the germline V gene are LNHDA and SQIVND (reference sequence). The CDR3: CASSMVGPHNTEAFF. The DNA for the CDR3 is TGTGCCAGTAGTATGGTGGGGCCCCATAACACTGAAGCTTTCTTT.

In its sample, this clone was seen a few times. The chain recombines TRBV7-7 with TRBJ2-7; D is unresolved. Germline V gene data show CDR1 as SSHAT and CDR2 as FNYEAQ (reference sequence). The CDR3 is 12 residues long. V was clipped by 9 bases and J by 6 bases, with 15 bases between them. The CDR3 sequence: CARRFGNGEQYF. CDR3 bases: TGTGCCAGACGCTTCGGAAATGGCGAGCAGTACTTC. The variable domain in full, completed from reference TRBV7-7 and TRBJ2-7, reads GAGVSQSPRYKVTKRGQDVTLRCDPISSHATLYWYQQALGQGPEFLTYFNYEAQPDKSGLPSDRFSAERPEGSISTLTIQRTEQRDSAMYRCARRFGNGEQYFGPGTRLTVT.

This clone was seen once. J is TRBJ2-7 and V is TRBV19, with 11 nucleotides matching TRBD1. J lost 6 bases, V lost 4 bases, and 8 bases had no gene match. This CDR3 comprises 15 residues. Germline CDR1 LNHDA, CDR2 SQIVND (reference sequence). DNA for the CDR3: TGTGCCAGTAGTACGCAGGACAGGGGGCAGGTCGAGCAGTACTTC. It codes for CASSTQDRGQVEQYF. Full variable domain (remainder filled in from reference TRBV19 and TRBJ2-7): DGGITQSPKYLFRKEGQNVTLSCEQNLNHDAMYWYRQDPGQGLRLIYYSQIVNDFQKGDIAEGYSVSREKKESFPLTVTSAQKNPTAFYLCASSTQDRGQVEQYFGPGTRLTVT.

This sequence joins TRBV5-5 and TRBJ2-7; no clear D. This CDR3 is 13 amino acids long. Trimming took off 4 bases at V and 6 bases at J, with 14 bases between the two ends. CDR1 and CDR2 (germline): SGHKS, YYEKEE (reference sequence). The CDR3 loop reads CASSAVIWGEQYF. CDR3 bases: TGTGCCAGCAGCGCCGTGATTTGGGGCGAGCAGTACTTC.

J is TRBJ2-7 and V is TRBV6-5; a possible D gene is TRBD2 (5 bases). Trimming removed 0 bases at V and 7 bases at J, with 13 bases between. This CDR3 region has 14 residues. In germline, CDR1 is MNHEY, CDR2 SVGAGI. This CDR3 reads CASSYSRPPGEQYF. In nucleotides, the CDR3 is TGTGCCAGCAGTTACTCGCGGCCACCGGGGGAGCAGTACTTC.

This clone has just a few counts. The genes are TRBV5-1 and TRBJ1-3; D ambiguous. V lost 1 base and J 0 bases, leaving 5 bases between the germline ends. Germline loops: CDR1 SGHRS, CDR2 YFSETQ. CDR3 size: 14 residues. CDR3 bases: TGCGCCAGCAGCTTGACGGACTCTGGAAACACCATATATTTT. The encoded protein is CASSLTDSGNTIYF. Full variable domain (rest looked up from reference TRBV5-1 and TRBJ1-3): KAGVTQTPRYLIKTRGQQVTLSCSPISGHRSVSWYQQTPGQGLQFLFEYFSETQRNKGNFPGRFSGRQFSNSRSEMNVSTLELGDSALYLCASSLTDSGNTIYFGEGSWLTVV.

The J gene is TRBJ1-5, the V gene TRBV7-5. TRBV7-5 is labeled a pseudogene. The CDR3 is made up of 14 amino acids. The CDR3 spells CASSSLSGDQPQHF. The CDR3 DNA reads TGTGCCAGCAGCTCCTTATCAGGAGATCAGCCCCAGCATTTT.

The V call is TRBV11-2, the J call TRBJ2-1; D is perhaps TRBD2 (6 bases). Germline values: CDR1 SGHAT, CDR2 FQNNGV. The CDR3 sequence is 16 residues long. V was pared by 0 bases and J by 3 bases, with 12 bases between. CDR3: CASSLEGGRDYNEQFF. The CDR3 region has the DNA TGTGCCAGCAGCTTAGAGGGGGGACGAGACTACAATGAGCAGTTCTTC.

V and J are TRBV21-1 and TRBJ2-7; no DNA check was done on the table's D call, TRBD2. TRBV21-1 is a pseudogene segment. This CDR3 is 13 amino acids long. This CDR3 is CASSARGFHEQYF. The CDR3 nucleotides are TGTGCCAGCAGCGCGCGGGGTTTCCACGAGCAGTACTTC.

The sample holds a few counts of this clone. The chain combines TRBV4-1 with TRBJ1-5; no reliable D call. CDR1 and CDR2 from the germline V gene are MGHRA and YSYEKL. Trimming shortened V by 1 base and J by 0 bases, and 1 base separated the two germline ends. The length of the CDR3 is 13 residues. The CDR3 region has the DNA TGCGCCAGCAGCCAAGTTAGCAATCAGCCCCAGCATTTT. Translating gives CASSQVSNQPQHF.

This chain links TRBV6-5 with TRBJ2-7, with a tentative D call TRBD1 (7 bases). The CDR3 is 14 residues long. Germline V gives CDR1 MNHEY, CDR2 SVGAGI. V lost 5 bases and J lost 7, with 18 bases in between. Here the CDR3 DNA reads TGTGCCAGCAGTGGGGGGACAGAACAGGAAGAGCAGTACTTC. It codes for CASSGGTEQEEQYF.

This chain joins TRBV19 and TRBJ1-5, with 10 bases aligning to TRBD1. This CDR3 contains 17 residues. V gave up 3 bases and J gave up 1 base; unmatched junction bases: 6. Germline CDR1 and CDR2: LNHDA and SQIVND (reference sequence). CDR3 bases: TGTGCCAGTAGTATGACAGGGGGCAGTTGGAGCAATCAGCCCCAGCATTTT. Amino acids: CASSMTGGSWSNQPQHF.

The chain uses TRBV7-9 and TRBJ2-7, with 11 nucleotides matching TRBD2. The CDR3 covers 19 residues. Germline values: CDR1 SEHNR, CDR2 FQNEAQ (reference sequence). The V and J ends lost 5 bases and 3 bases, in that order; junction bases with no gene match: 18. The CDR3 DNA sequence: TGTGCCAGCAGCCCTGTAGGGGTTAGGCTAGCGGGAGGTGTCTACGAGCAGTACTTC. Amino acid sequence: CASSPVGVRLAGGVYEQYF.

The chain recombines TRBV7-8 with TRBJ2-1; possibly TRBD2 for D (6 bases). CDR1 and CDR2 (germline): SGHVS, FQNEAQ. V was cut by 1 base and J by 7 bases, with 11 bases left in between. The CDR3 has 14 residues. Written as DNA, the CDR3 is TGTGCCAGCAGCTTAGTAGTTGGGGGGAATGAGCAGTTCTTC. Amino acid sequence: CASSLVVGGNEQFF.

This clone was observed a single time. The chain carries TRBV5-4 and TRBJ2-1, with D hard to call. V was pared by 4 bases and J by 5 bases, with 13 bases between. The CDR3 contains 14 residues. CDR1 is SGHNT and CDR2 is YYREEE in the germline V gene (reference sequence). The CDR3 here is CASSGRQVHNEQFF. DNA for the CDR3: TGTGCCAGCAGCGGTCGGCAGGTTCACAATGAGCAGTTCTTC.